The 14 T cell receptor beta chains below come from one sample, sequenced in a study of CD8+ T cells in alopecia areata. This sample's treatment: oral pan-JAK inhibitor, 5-10 mg twice daily. cDNA prepared by RNA extraction and subsequent reverse transcription served as the template for sequencing. Clones were read by immunoSEQ multiplex PCR, and TCRdb kept only the in-frame ones, dropping some. Of a few hundred thousand clones detected, more than 45% appear once; the ten largest clones hold more than 1.5%. Sequenced here: CD4+ T cells sorted from blood, sampled at week 4, from a patient treated with tofacitinib. Receptor source: a human donor with alopecia areata.

This clone has just a few counts. The J gene is TRBJ2-7, the V gene TRBV29-1; D remains ambiguous. CDR1 is SQVTM and CDR2 is ANQGSEA in the germline V gene. V gave up 6 bases and J gave up 3 bases, with 15 bases separating them. This CDR3 has 13 residues. CDR3 sequence reads: CSVRPRLGYEQYF. CDR3 bases: TGCAGCGTGAGACCCCGACTCGGCTACGAGCAGTACTTC.

The chain recombines TRBV29-1 with TRBJ1-1; D unclear. The CDR3 is made up of 13 amino acids. The germline V gene has CDR1 SQVTM and CDR2 ANQGSEA. Trimming pared 3 bases from V and 1 base from J, leaving 9 bases between. CDR3 in DNA: TGCAGCGTTGACATAACGACGAACACTGAAGCTTTCTTT. Translated, it gives CSVDITTNTEAFF. Filled out from reference TRBV29-1 and TRBJ1-1, the complete variable domain reads SAVISQKPSRDICQRGTSLTIQCQVDSQVTMMFWYRQQPGQSLTLIATANQGSEATYESGFVIDKFPISRPNLTFSTLTVSNMSPEDSSIYLCSVDITTNTEAFFGQGTRLTVV.

V usage is TRBV5-1 and J usage is TRBJ1-1; 11 bases agree with TRBD1. This CDR3 is 15 amino acids long. The germline gives CDR1 SGHRS, CDR2 YFSETQ. The junction had 13 bases not matched to a gene; V was cut back by 4 bases and J by 11 bases. The chain's CDR3 is CASSLMGQGDNEAFF. The CDR3 DNA is TGCGCCAGCAGCCTTATGGGACAGGGGGATAATGAGGCTTTCTTT.

The chain links TRBV18 to TRBJ2-7; TRBD1 matches at 10 bases. Germline CDR1 KGHSH, CDR2 LQKENI. Trimming at V came to 5 bases and at J to 0 bases, leaving 4 bases not matched to a gene. The CDR3 is made up of 15 amino acids. The CDR3 protein is CASSRDRGSSYEQYF. As DNA, the CDR3 is TGTGCCAGCTCAAGGGACAGGGGCTCCTCCTACGAGCAGTACTTC.

The gene calls are TRBV5-6 and TRBJ2-2, with D perhaps TRBD1 (6 bases). V lost 4 bases and J lost 4, with 14 bases in between. This CDR3 is 15 amino acids long. Germline CDR1 is SGHDT and CDR2 is YYEEEE. In DNA, the CDR3 is TGTGCCAGCAGCCCCGGGACAATCCTCACCGGGGAGCTGTTTTTT. It is translated as CASSPGTILTGELFF.

The CDR3 DNA reads as TGCGCCAGCAGCTCCGGGACTAGATCCGCCAATGAGCAGTTCTTC. This translates into CASSSGTRSANEQFF. The chain employs TRBV5-1 and TRBJ2-1, with 8 bases that match TRBD2. The CDR3 sequence is 15 residues long. Trimming removed 3 bases from V and 6 bases from J; junction bases left unmatched: 8. The germline gives CDR1 SGHRS, CDR2 YFSETQ.

V and J are TRBV11-2 and TRBJ1-6; D gene uncertain. Germline V gives CDR1 SGHAT, CDR2 FQNNGV. Trimming left V 0 bases short and J 7 bases short, with 10 bases between. The CDR3 totals 15 residues. CDR3 region: CASSLERGWNSPLHF. CDR3 coding DNA: TGTGCCAGCAGCTTAGAGCGGGGATGGAATTCACCCCTCCACTTT.

V gene TRBV30 combines with J gene TRBJ1-1; 7 nucleotides line up with TRBD1. The CDR3 spans 14 residues. Germline lookup yields CDR1 GTSNPN and CDR2 SVGIG (reference sequence). With V trimmed by 3 bases and J by 4 bases, 8 bases remained unmatched. The DNA for the CDR3 is TGTGCCTGGAGGAAACAGGGGACACCCACTGAAGCTTTCTTT. It specifies CAWRKQGTPTEAFF.

The V and J genes are TRBV10-3 and TRBJ1-2; perhaps TRBD1 as D (5 bases). The CDR3 length is 11 residues. V was clipped by 9 bases and J by 7 bases, with 12 bases between them. Germline V gene sequence: CDR1 ENHRY, CDR2 SYGVKD. The CDR3 spells CAIGTEGGYTF. The CDR3 DNA is TGTGCCATAGGGACCGAGGGTGGCTACACCTTC.

The chain employs TRBV7-2 and TRBJ2-5; D not certain. The DNA matches TRBJ2-7 better at its end, which makes the J call doubtful. Germline assignment: CDR1 SGHTA and CDR2 FQGNSA. The CDR3 totals 14 residues. The CDR3 coding sequence is TGTGCCAGCAGCTTCGGATCTTCCTCCTACGAGCAGTACTTC. Residues: CASSFGSSSYEQYF.

This clone showed up just a few times. The sample has other DNA sequences that encode this CDR3 too. The chain recombines TRBV5-1 with TRBJ1-1; D call uncertain. There are 14 residues in the CDR3. Trimming removed 0 bases at V and 1 base at J, with 7 bases between. Germline CDR1 SGHRS, CDR2 YFSETQ. The CDR3, as DNA: TGCGCCAGCAGCTTGGGACAACAGAACACTGAAGCTTTCTTT. This translates into CASSLGQQNTEAFF.

This chain uses TRBV25-1 with TRBJ2-2, with D maybe TRBD1 (5 bases). Trimming pared 3 bases from V and 5 bases from J, leaving 16 bases between. The CDR3 sequence is 16 residues long. From germline, CDR1 is MGHDK and CDR2 SYGVNS. The CDR3 spells CASSEPGQGRTGELFF. For the CDR3, the DNA is TGTGCCAGCAGTGAGCCAGGCCAGGGCCGAACCGGGGAGCTGTTTTTT.

V usage is TRBV7-3 and J usage is TRBJ2-1; TRBD2 agrees at 8 bases. Germline loops: CDR1 SGHTA, CDR2 FQGTGA. This CDR3 is built from 16 residues. V was pared by 5 bases and J by 6 bases, with 12 bases of the junction left unmatched. The CDR3 protein is CASSLDAGGGFNEQFF. CDR3 coding DNA: TGTGCCAGCAGCCTAGACGCGGGGGGCGGCTTCAATGAGCAGTTCTTC.

The rearrangement joins TRBV4-3 to TRBJ2-7; D is perhaps TRBD1 or TRBD2 (5 bases each). V gave up 1 base and J gave up 0 bases, with 16 bases separating them. The length of the CDR3 is 17 residues. The V gene's germline CDR1 is LGHNA and CDR2 YSLEER. The CDR3 coding sequence is TGCGCCAGCAGCCAAGCGGTGTCTCTGGGGGACTCCTACGAGCAGTACTTC. Its protein is CASSQAVSLGDSYEQYF.